This TCR beta chain appears in the sequencing data of a study of blood T cell repertoires in COVID-19. Libraries were prepared by immunoSEQ multiplex PCR; TCRdb keeps only in-frame clonotypes and omits some of them. The repertoire holds about 350,000 clones, almost 90% seen once, with 1% in the top ten. This CDR3 comprises 16 residues. Trimming took off 1 base at V and 3 bases at J, with 16 bases between the two ends. In germline, CDR1 is MGHRA, CDR2 YSYEKL. Each participant's cohort was designated according to participant-reported clinical history. Exposed enrollees had met someone with a PCR-confirmed or clinician-diagnosed COVID-19 case at some point within the 2 weeks before study entry.

The clonotype originates from a woman younger than 45 who had been exposed to COVID-19. The chain employs TRBV4-1 and TRBJ2-7; tentatively, D is TRBD2 (5 bases). The sequencing input was PBMCs or T cells enriched from blood (not recorded which). The chain's CDR3 is CASSQGVSATFYEQYF. CDR3 in DNA: TGCGCCAGCAGCCAAGGCGTTAGCGCGACTTTCTACGAGCAGTACTTC.